This TCR beta chain came from a study of T-cell reconstitution after alpha-beta-depleted transplantation in children (dated by TCRdb to the mid-2010s). With respect to the entire study: T-cell immune reconstitution after TCRalphabeta/CD19-depleted allogeneic hematopoietic cell transplantation in children was quantitatively tracked in the study by means of TCR repertoire profiling.

Libraries were prepared through PCR. The run used an Illumina HiSeq 2500. To normalize quantification of the TCRbeta repertoire, the TCR libraries were built with molecular barcoding that relied on unique molecular identifiers. Using fastp at Q25 and MiXCR, TCRdb reprocessed the public reads and kept productive beta chains. A single entry per CDR3 protein holds the most common genes and DNA from its merged rows. The sample yields 500,000 or so distinct CDR3 sequences; 30% to 35% were counted once. Less than 2.5% of the sample is taken by the ten largest. The germline V gene gives CDR1 as MNHNS and CDR2 as SASEGT. Cut back by 7 bases and 1 base, the V and J ends lie 15 bases apart. CDR3 length: 15 amino acids, cysteine to phenylalanine. Of the read, only the CDR3 DNA is kept; its 45 bases are in frame from base 1. This clonotype was recorded a few times. Its antigen is currently not known. Base qualities are not provided; no much larger clone lies one nucleotide away.

The chain links TRBV6-1 with TRBJ2-3; no D gene is confidently identified. The source of this sequence is a human donor who donated a stem cell graft to a child with aplastic anemia. Sequences were derived from PBMCs from the stem cell graft donor, sampled from the stem cell graft. The CDR3 region: CASTQSAGRTDTQYF. The nucleotides are TGTGCCAGCACTCAGTCGGCTGGCCGCACAGATACGCAGTATTTT.